This T cell receptor beta chain was sequenced during a study of T-cell memory formation after mild COVID-19. Study-level results: CD4+ bias marked clones expanding day 15 to 37, unlike balanced contracting clones.

This clonotype was seen a few times. Its target is not known. Germline assignment: CDR1 SEHNR and CDR2 FQNEAQ (reference sequence). V was clipped by 5 bases and J by 4 bases, with 13 bases between them. The CDR3 is made up of 14 amino acids. One entry per CDR3 protein, called by TCRdb with MiXCR from the 5' RACE reads. This table holds approximately 400,000 distinct CDR3 sequences, 20% to 25% found once. The chain recombines TRBV7-9 with TRBJ2-3; the D is unclear. The TCR originated in an adult woman who had mild COVID-19 (a few samples of this study predate the infection). Cell type and time point are not known. Sequencing was performed on PBMCs or a T cell subset sorted from them (not recorded which). This CDR3 is CASSPRRSSDTQYF. The DNA for the CDR3 is TGTGCCAGCAGCCCCCGCCGCAGCTCAGATACGCAGTATTTT.